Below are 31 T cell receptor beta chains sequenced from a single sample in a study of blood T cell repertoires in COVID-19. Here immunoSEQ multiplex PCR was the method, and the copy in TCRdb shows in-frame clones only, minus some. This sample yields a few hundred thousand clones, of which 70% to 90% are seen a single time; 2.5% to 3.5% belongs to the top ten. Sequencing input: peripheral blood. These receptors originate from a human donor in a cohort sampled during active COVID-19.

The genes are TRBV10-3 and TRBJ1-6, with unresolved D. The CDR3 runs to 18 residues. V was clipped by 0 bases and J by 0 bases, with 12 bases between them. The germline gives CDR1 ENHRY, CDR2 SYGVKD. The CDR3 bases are TGTGCCATCAGTGAGTCTCTTTTAAGGAGCTCCTATAATTCACCCCTCCACTTT. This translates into CAISESLLRSSYNSPLHF.

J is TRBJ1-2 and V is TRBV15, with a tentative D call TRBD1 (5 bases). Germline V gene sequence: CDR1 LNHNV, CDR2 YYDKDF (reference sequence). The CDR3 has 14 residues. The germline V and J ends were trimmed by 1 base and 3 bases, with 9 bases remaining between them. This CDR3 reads CATSRADRDYGYTF. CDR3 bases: TGTGCCACCAGCAGAGCTGACAGAGACTATGGCTACACCTTC.

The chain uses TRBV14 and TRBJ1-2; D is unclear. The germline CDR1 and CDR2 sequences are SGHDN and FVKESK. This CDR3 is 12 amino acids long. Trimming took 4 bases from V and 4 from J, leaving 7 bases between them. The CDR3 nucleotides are TGTGCCAGCAGCCCCGGGATCTATGGCTACACCTTC. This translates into CASSPGIYGYTF.

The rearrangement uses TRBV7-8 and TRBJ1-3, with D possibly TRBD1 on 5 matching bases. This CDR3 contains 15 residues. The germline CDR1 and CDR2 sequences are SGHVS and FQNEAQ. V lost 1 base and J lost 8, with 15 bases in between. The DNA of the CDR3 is TGTGCCAGCAGCTTAGGGGGGGATTCCCGAGACACCATATATTTT. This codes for CASSLGGDSRDTIYF. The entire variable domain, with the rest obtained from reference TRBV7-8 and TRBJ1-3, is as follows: GAGVSQSPRYKVAKRGQDVALRCDPISGHVSLFWYQQALGQGPEFLTYFQNEAQLDKSGLPSDRFFAERPEGSVSTLKIQRTQQEDSAVYLCASSLGGDSRDTIYFGEGSWLTVV.

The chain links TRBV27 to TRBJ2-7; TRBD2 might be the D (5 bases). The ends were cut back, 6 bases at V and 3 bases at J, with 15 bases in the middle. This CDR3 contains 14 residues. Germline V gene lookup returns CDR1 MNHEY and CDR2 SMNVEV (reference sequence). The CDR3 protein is CASRGSSSNYEQYF. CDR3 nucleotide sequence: TGTGCCAGCAGGGGGAGTAGTTCAAACTACGAGCAGTACTTC.

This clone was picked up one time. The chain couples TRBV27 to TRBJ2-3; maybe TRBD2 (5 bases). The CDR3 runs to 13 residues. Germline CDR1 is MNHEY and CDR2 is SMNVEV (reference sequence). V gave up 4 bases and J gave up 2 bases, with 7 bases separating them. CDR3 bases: TGTGCCAGCAGTTCGGGGTACACAGATACGCAGTATTTT. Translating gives CASSSGYTDTQYF.

CDR3 residues: CASSQFAGQGYEAFF. CDR3 bases: TGTGCCAGCAGCCAATTTGCAGGACAGGGATATGAAGCTTTCTTT. The rearrangement uses TRBV3-1 (or the pseudogene TRBV3-2) and TRBJ1-1, with 8 nucleotides matching TRBD1. The CDR3 is 15 amino acids. Per germline, CDR1 LGHDT and CDR2 YNNKEL (reference sequence). J was trimmed by 7 bases and V by 2 bases; bases with no gene match: 9.

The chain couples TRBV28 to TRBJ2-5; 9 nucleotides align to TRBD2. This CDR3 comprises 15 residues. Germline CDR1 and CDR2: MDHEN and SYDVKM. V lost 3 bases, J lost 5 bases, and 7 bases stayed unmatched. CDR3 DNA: TGTGCCAGCAGTTTCCCCGGACTAGCGAGCGAGACCCAGTACTTC. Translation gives CASSFPGLASETQYF.

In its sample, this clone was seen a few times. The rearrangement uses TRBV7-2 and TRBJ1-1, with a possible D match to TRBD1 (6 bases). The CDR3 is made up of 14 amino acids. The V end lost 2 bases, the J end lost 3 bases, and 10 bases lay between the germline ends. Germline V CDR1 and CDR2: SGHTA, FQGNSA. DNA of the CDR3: TGTGCCAGCAGCTTAAACCCAGGGGACACTGAAGCTTTCTTT. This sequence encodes CASSLNPGDTEAFF.

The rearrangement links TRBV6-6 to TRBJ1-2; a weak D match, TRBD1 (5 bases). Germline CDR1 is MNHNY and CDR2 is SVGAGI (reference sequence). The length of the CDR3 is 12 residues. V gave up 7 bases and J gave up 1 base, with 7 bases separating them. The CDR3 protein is CASNQGNYGYTF. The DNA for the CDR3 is TGTGCCAGCAACCAGGGTAACTATGGCTACACCTTC.

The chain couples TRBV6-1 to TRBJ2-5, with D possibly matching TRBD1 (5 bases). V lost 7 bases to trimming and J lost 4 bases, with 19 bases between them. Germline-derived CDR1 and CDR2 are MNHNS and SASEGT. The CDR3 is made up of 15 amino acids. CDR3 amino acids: CASIYFAGSRETQYF. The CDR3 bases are TGTGCCAGCATCTATTTTGCAGGGTCTCGAGAGACCCAGTACTTC.

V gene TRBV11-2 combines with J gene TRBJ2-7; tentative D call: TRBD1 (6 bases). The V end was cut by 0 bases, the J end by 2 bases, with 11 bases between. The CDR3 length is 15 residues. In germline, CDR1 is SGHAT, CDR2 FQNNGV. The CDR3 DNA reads TGTGCCAGCAGCTTAGATCTAGAGGGGGCCTACGAGCAGTACTTC. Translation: CASSLDLEGAYEQYF. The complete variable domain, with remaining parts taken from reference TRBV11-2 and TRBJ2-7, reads EAGVAQSPRYKIIEKRQSVAFWCNPISGHATLYWYQQILGQGPKLLIQFQNNGVVDDSQLPKDRFSAERLKGVDSTLKIQPAKLEDSAVYLCASSLDLEGAYEQYFGPGTRLTVT.

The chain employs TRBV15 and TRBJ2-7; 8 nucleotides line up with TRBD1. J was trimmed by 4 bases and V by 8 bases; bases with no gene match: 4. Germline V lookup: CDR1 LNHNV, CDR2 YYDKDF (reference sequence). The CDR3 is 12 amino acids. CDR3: CATGQGLYEQYF. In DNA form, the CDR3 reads TGTGCCACCGGACAGGGCTTGTACGAGCAGTACTTC. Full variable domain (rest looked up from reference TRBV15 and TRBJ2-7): DAMVIQNPRYQVTQFGKPVTLSCSQTLNHNVMYWYQQKSSQAPKLLFHYYDKDFNNEADTPDNFQSRRPNTSFCFLDIRSPGLGDTAMYLCATGQGLYEQYFGPGTRLTVT.

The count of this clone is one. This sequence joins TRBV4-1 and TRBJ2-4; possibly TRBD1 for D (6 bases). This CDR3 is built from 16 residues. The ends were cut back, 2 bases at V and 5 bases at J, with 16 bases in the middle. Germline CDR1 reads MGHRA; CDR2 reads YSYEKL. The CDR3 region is CASSQPTRDKQNIQYF. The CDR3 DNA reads TGCGCCAGCAGCCAACCTACTCGGGACAAGCAAAACATTCAGTACTTC.

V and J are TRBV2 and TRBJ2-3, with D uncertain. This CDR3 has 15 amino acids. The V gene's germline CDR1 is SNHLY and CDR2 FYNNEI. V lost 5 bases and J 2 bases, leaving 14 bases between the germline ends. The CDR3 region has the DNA TGTGCCAGCAGTCCTGACTTGTTGGTCACAGATACGCAGTATTTT. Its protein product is CASSPDLLVTDTQYF.

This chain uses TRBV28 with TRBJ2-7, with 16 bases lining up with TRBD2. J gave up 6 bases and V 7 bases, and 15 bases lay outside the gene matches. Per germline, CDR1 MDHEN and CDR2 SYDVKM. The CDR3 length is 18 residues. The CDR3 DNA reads TGTGCCAGCACACCCCCGGGACTAGCGGGAGGGCCCTCCCTCGAGCAGTACTTC. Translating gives CASTPPGLAGGPSLEQYF.

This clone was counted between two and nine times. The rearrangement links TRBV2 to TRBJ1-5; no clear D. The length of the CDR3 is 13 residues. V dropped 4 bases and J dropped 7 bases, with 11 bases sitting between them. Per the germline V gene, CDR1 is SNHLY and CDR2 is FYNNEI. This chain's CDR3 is CASSASGRQPQHF. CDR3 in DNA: TGTGCCAGCAGTGCAAGCGGTCGGCAGCCCCAGCATTTT.

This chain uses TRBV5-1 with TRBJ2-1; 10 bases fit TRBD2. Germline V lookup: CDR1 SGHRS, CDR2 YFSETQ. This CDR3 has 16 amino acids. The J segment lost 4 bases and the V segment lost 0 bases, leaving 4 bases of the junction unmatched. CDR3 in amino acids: CASSLASGSPYNEQFF. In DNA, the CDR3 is TGCGCCAGCAGCTTGGCTAGCGGGAGTCCATACAATGAGCAGTTCTTC.

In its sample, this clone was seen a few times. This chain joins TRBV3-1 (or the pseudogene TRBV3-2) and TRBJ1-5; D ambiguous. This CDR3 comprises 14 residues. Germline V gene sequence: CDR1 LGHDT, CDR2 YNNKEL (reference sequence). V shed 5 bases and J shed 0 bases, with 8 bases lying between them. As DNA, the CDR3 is TGTGCCAGCAGCTGGGCTCCTAGCAATCAGCCCCAGCATTTT. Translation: CASSWAPSNQPQHF.

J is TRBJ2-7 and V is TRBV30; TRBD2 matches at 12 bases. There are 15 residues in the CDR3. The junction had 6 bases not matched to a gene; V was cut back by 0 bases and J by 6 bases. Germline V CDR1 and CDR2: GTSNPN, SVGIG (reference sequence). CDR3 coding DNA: TGTGCCTGGAGTGTGCTAGCGGGAGGGTTCGGCGAGCAGTACTTC. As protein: CAWSVLAGGFGEQYF.

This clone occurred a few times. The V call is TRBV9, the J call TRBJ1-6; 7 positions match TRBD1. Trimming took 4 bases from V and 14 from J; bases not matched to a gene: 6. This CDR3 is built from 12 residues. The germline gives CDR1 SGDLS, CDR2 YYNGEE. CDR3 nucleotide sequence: TGTGCCAGCAGCCACCCCCAGGGGGCCCTCCACTTT. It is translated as CASSHPQGALHF.

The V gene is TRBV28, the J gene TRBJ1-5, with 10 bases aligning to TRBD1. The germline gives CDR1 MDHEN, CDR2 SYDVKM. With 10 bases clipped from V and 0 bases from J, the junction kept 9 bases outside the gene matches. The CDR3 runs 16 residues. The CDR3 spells CATSGQGTYSNQPQHF. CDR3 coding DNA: TGTGCCACTTCGGGACAGGGGACCTATAGCAATCAGCCCCAGCATTTT.

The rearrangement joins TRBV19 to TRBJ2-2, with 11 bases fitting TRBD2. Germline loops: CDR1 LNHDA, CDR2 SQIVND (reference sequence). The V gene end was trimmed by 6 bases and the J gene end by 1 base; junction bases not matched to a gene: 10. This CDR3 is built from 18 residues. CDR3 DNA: TGTGCCAGTAGCGGCAATCAACTAGCGGGAGAGAACACCGGGGAGCTGTTTTTT. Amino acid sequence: CASSGNQLAGENTGELFF.

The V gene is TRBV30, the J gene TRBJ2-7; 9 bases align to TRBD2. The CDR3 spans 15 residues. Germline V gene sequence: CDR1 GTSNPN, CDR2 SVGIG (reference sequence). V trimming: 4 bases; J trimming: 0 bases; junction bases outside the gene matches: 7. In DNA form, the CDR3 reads TGTGCCTGGAACGGGGCGGGAGGGAGCTCCTACGAGCAGTACTTC. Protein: CAWNGAGGSSYEQYF. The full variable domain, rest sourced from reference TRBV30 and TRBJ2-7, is SQTIHQWPATLVQPVGSPLSLECTVEGTSNPNLYWYRQAAGRGLQLLFYSVGIGQISSEVPQNLSASRPQDRQFILSSKKLLLSDSGFYLCAWNGAGGSSYEQYFGPGTRLTVT.

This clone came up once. The CDR3: CATSDLRRGQETQYF. In nucleotides, the CDR3 is TGTGCCACCAGTGATTTACGCAGGGGCCAAGAGACCCAGTACTTC. V gene TRBV24-1 combines with J gene TRBJ2-5, with D possibly being TRBD1 (6 bases). V lost 1 base and J 1 base, leaving 9 bases between the germline ends. CDR3 length: 15 amino acids. Germline V gives CDR1 KGHDR, CDR2 SFDVKD.

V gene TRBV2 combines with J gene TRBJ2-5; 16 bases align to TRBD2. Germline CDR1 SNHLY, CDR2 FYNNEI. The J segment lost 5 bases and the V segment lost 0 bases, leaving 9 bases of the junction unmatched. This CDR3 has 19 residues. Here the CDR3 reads CASSEARGLAGGSHETQYF. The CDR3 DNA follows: TGTGCCAGCAGTGAAGCGCGGGGACTAGCGGGAGGGAGCCACGAGACCCAGTACTTC.

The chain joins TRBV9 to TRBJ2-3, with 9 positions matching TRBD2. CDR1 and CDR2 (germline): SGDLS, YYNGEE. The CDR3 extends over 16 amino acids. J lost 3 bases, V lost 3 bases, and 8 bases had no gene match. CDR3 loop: CASSETSGGATDTQYF. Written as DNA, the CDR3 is TGTGCCAGCAGCGAGACTAGCGGCGGAGCAACAGATACGCAGTATTTT.

CDR3 in DNA: TGTGCCAGCAGCAGGGCCGACAGGGCAAAGAACACTGAAGCTTTCTTT. Translating it yields CASSRADRAKNTEAFF. V gene TRBV7-8 combines with J gene TRBJ1-1, with TRBD1 matching over 7 bases. V lost 5 bases to trimming and J lost 1 base; unmatched junction nucleotides: 10. Germline-derived CDR1 and CDR2 are SGHVS and FQNEAQ. The CDR3 spans 16 residues.

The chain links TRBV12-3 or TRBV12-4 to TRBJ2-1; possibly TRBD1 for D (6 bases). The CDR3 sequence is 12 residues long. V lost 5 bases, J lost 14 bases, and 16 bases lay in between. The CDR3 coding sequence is TGTGCCAGCAGTAATACAGGGATCTCGGAGTTCTTC. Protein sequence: CASSNTGISEFF.

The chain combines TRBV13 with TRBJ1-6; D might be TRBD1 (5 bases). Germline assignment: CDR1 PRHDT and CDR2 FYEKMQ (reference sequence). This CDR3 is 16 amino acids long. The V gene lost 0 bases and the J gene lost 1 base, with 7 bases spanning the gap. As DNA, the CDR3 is TGTGCCAGCAGCTTAGGCGGGGGATCCTATAATTCACCCCTCCACTTT. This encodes CASSLGGGSYNSPLHF.

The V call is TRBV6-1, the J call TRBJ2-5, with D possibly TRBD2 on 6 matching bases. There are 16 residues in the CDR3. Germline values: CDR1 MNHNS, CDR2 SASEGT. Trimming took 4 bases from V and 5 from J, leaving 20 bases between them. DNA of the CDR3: TGTGCCAGCAGTGTAGGGGAGTGGGAGGTTAAGGAGACCCAGTACTTC. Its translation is CASSVGEWEVKETQYF.